A selection of T cell receptor beta chains follows, all from one sample in a study of OX40 agonist ivuxolimab in advanced cancers. Using immunoSEQ multiplex PCR, the repertoire was profiled, and TCRdb retains in-frame clones only, with some absent. Of about 120,000 clones detected, 85% to 90% appear once; the ten largest clones hold 0.55%. Here the sequenced sample was CD4+ or CD8+ T cells sorted from blood, taken in a trial of the OX40 agonist ivuxolimab. Receptors originate from an adult with an advanced solid tumor such as melanoma, head and neck, liver or kidney cancer. Both conserved end residues are part of each CDR3. The order of the fields is D gene, clone size, V gene, J gene, CDR3 DNA, CDR3 protein. D genes are given only for firm matches. The listing skips clone size in some rows; elsewhere it reads once, few, many or a size class.

d_gene: -
abundance: -
v_gene: TRBV27
j_gene: TRBJ2-6
CDR3nt: TGTGCCAGCAGTCCTCCCCCTGGGGCCAACGTCCTGACTTTC
CDR3aa: CASSPPPGANVLTF

d_gene: -
abundance: -
v_gene: TRBV19
j_gene: TRBJ1-3
CDR3nt: TGTGCCAGTAGTCCAAGCGGCACAAGCTCTGGAAACACCATATATTTT
CDR3aa: CASSPSGTSSGNTIYF

d_gene: -
abundance: few
v_gene: TRBV7-2
j_gene: TRBJ1-6
CDR3nt: TGTGCCAGCAGCGATCTTGTGACATCTAATTCACCCCTCCACTTT
CDR3aa: CASSDLVTSNSPLHF

d_gene: -
abundance: -
v_gene: TRBV18
j_gene: TRBJ2-5
CDR3nt: TGTGCCAGCTCTTTTCCCGAGGAGACCCAGTACTTC
CDR3aa: CASSFPEETQYF

d_gene: -
abundance: -
v_gene: TRBV5-1
j_gene: TRBJ2-3
CDR3nt: TGCGCCAGCAGCTCGCAGGGCGGAGGGGGCACAGATACGCAGTATTTT
CDR3aa: CASSSQGGGGTDTQYF

d_gene: -
abundance: -
v_gene: TRBV10-2
j_gene: TRBJ2-7
CDR3nt: TGCGCCAGCAGTGTTGCAGGGTCCACTCGGGAGCAGTACTTC
CDR3aa: CASSVAGSTREQYF

d_gene: -
abundance: -
v_gene: TRBV5-4
j_gene: TRBJ2-7
CDR3nt: TGTGCCAGCAGCTTGGAACAGACCTCCGCGCAGTACTTC
CDR3aa: CASSLEQTSAQYF

d_gene: -
abundance: -
v_gene: TRBV18
j_gene: TRBJ2-1
CDR3nt: TGTGCCAGCTCACCACCTCAGGGGCGCGGTGAGCAGTTCTTC
CDR3aa: CASSPPQGRGEQFF

d_gene: TRBD1
abundance: -
v_gene: TRBV5-1
j_gene: TRBJ1-6
CDR3nt: TGCGCCAGCAGCCGGGGGACAGGTGATAATTCACCCCTCCACTTT
CDR3aa: CASSRGTGDNSPLHF

d_gene: -
abundance: once
v_gene: TRBV18
j_gene: TRBJ1-6
CDR3nt: TGTGCCAGCTCACCTCCCAGCAGGGGAGATAATTCACCCCTCCACTTT
CDR3aa: CASSPPSRGDNSPLHF

d_gene: -
abundance: -
v_gene: TRBV7-2
j_gene: TRBJ1-2
CDR3nt: TGTGCCAGCAGCTTAGCATCGGGGGGGATCTATGGCTACACCTTC
CDR3aa: CASSLASGGIYGYTF

d_gene: -
abundance: many
v_gene: TRBV7-9
j_gene: TRBJ2-7
CDR3nt: TGTGCCAGCAGCTTAAACGGGGGGCCCTACGAGCAGTACTTC
CDR3aa: CASSLNGGPYEQYF

d_gene: TRBD1
abundance: -
v_gene: TRBV6-5
j_gene: TRBJ1-6
CDR3nt: TGTGCCAGCAGCCGAGGACAGGGGGATTCACCCCTCCACTTT
CDR3aa: CASSRGQGDSPLHF

d_gene: -
abundance: -
v_gene: TRBV7-8
j_gene: TRBJ2-7
CDR3nt: TGTGCCAGCAGCTTAGCGATGGCAGGGATCCACGAGCAGTACTTC
CDR3aa: CASSLAMAGIHEQYF

d_gene: TRBD1
abundance: -
v_gene: TRBV7-9
j_gene: TRBJ2-5
CDR3nt: TGTGCCAGCAGGCTGGGGACAGAAGAGACCCAGTACTTC
CDR3aa: CASRLGTEETQYF

d_gene: -
abundance: -
v_gene: TRBV15
j_gene: TRBJ1-5
CDR3nt: TGTGCCACCAGGGCCGCAGCAGGGGCCACCCAAGGGCAGCCCCAGCATTTT
CDR3aa: CATRAAAGATQGQPQHF

d_gene: TRBD1
abundance: -
v_gene: TRBV6-6
j_gene: TRBJ2-7
CDR3nt: TGTGCCAGCAGTTACCAGGGGGACTACGAGCAGTACTTC
CDR3aa: CASSYQGDYEQYF

d_gene: -
abundance: once
v_gene: TRBV7-2
j_gene: TRBJ2-5
CDR3nt: TGTGCCAGCAGCTTAGGGAGTGGGTTGAAGCGGGAGACCCAGTACTTC
CDR3aa: CASSLGSGLKRETQYF

d_gene: TRBD2
abundance: -
v_gene: TRBV9
j_gene: TRBJ2-6
CDR3nt: TGTGCCAGCAGCGTAGCCGGGGGGAACGGGGCCAACGTCCTGACTTTC
CDR3aa: CASSVAGGNGANVLTF

d_gene: TRBD1
abundance: -
v_gene: TRBV5-1
j_gene: TRBJ2-1
CDR3nt: TGCGCCAGCAGCCCCCAGGGACAGGGGGCCAGGAATGAGCAGTTCTTC
CDR3aa: CASSPQGQGARNEQFF

d_gene: -
abundance: -
v_gene: TRBV6-5
j_gene: TRBJ1-4
CDR3nt: TGTGCCAGCACCTTCAATGAAAAACTGTTTTTT
CDR3aa: CASTFNEKLFF

d_gene: -
abundance: -
v_gene: TRBV6-5
j_gene: TRBJ1-5
CDR3nt: TGTGCCAGCAGTTACTCGACGAGCAATCAGCCCCAGCATTTT
CDR3aa: CASSYSTSNQPQHF

d_gene: TRBD1
abundance: once
v_gene: TRBV19
j_gene: TRBJ2-5
CDR3nt: TGTGGCACAGGGGGAAGCCAAGAGACCCAGTACTTC
CDR3aa: CGTGGSQETQYF

d_gene: -
abundance: -
v_gene: TRBV10-3
j_gene: TRBJ1-3
CDR3nt: TGTGCCACAAGGGGGGCCTCTGGAAACACCATATATTTT
CDR3aa: CATRGASGNTIYF

d_gene: TRBD1
abundance: -
v_gene: TRBV10-2
j_gene: TRBJ2-2
CDR3nt: TGCGCCAGCAGACGGGACAGGGGTACCGGGGAGCTGTTTTTT
CDR3aa: CASRRDRGTGELFF

d_gene: TRBD2
abundance: -
v_gene: TRBV10-1
j_gene: TRBJ2-7
CDR3nt: TGCGCCAGCAGTGCTAGCGGAAGCTCCTACGAGCAGTACTTC
CDR3aa: CASSASGSSYEQYF

d_gene: -
abundance: -
v_gene: TRBV9
j_gene: TRBJ2-2
CDR3nt: TGTGCCAGCAGCCCCAAATCAGGGTTGGACACCGGGGAGCTGTTTTTT
CDR3aa: CASSPKSGLDTGELFF

d_gene: -
abundance: -
v_gene: TRBV6-6
j_gene: TRBJ2-2
CDR3nt: TGTGCCAGCAGCCAGCAGGGGGGGAACACCGGGGAGCTGTTTTTT
CDR3aa: CASSQQGGNTGELFF

d_gene: -
abundance: few
v_gene: TRBV28
j_gene: TRBJ1-1
CDR3nt: TGTGCCAGCCTGGGGAACACTGAAGCTTTCTTT
CDR3aa: CASLGNTEAFF

d_gene: -
abundance: -
v_gene: TRBV30
j_gene: TRBJ1-1
CDR3nt: TGTGCCTGGAGTGTACGATTCACCAGGGAAGCTTTCTTT
CDR3aa: CAWSVRFTREAFF

d_gene: TRBD1
abundance: -
v_gene: TRBV7-9
j_gene: TRBJ1-4
CDR3nt: TGTGCCAGCAGCCCAGGGGGCTCTAATGAAAAACTGTTTTTT
CDR3aa: CASSPGGSNEKLFF

d_gene: TRBD1
abundance: -
v_gene: TRBV10-3
j_gene: TRBJ1-3
CDR3nt: TGTGCCATCAGTAGGGACAGCTTCTCTGGAAACACCATATATTTT
CDR3aa: CAISRDSFSGNTIYF

d_gene: -
abundance: once
v_gene: TRBV28
j_gene: TRBJ2-7
CDR3nt: TGTGCCAGCAGTTTTGAAACGGGGCAGTACTTC
CDR3aa: CASSFETGQYF

d_gene: -
abundance: -
v_gene: TRBV10-3
j_gene: TRBJ2-4
CDR3nt: TGTGCCATCAGTGAGGGGATAGAGCTACCCTTCAAAAACATTCAGTACTTC
CDR3aa: CAISEGIELPFKNIQYF

d_gene: -
abundance: -
v_gene: TRBV7-2
j_gene: TRBJ2-5
CDR3nt: TGTGCCAGCAGCTTAACGGCGGAGACCCAGTACTTC
CDR3aa: CASSLTAETQYF

d_gene: TRBD2
abundance: -
v_gene: TRBV28
j_gene: TRBJ2-1
CDR3nt: TGTGCCAGCAATAGCGGGGGGGCCAACAATGAGCAGTTCTTC
CDR3aa: CASNSGGANNEQFF

d_gene: -
abundance: -
v_gene: TRBV7-2
j_gene: TRBJ2-5
CDR3nt: TGTGCCAGCAGCTTAGACTTCAGGGGCCGGGAGACCCAGTACTTC
CDR3aa: CASSLDFRGRETQYF

d_gene: -
abundance: -
v_gene: TRBV7-9
j_gene: TRBJ1-3
CDR3nt: TGTGCCAGCAGTTTACGACCGGGACAATCTGGAAACACCATATATTTT
CDR3aa: CASSLRPGQSGNTIYF

d_gene: -
abundance: -
v_gene: TRBV28
j_gene: TRBJ2-5
CDR3nt: TGTGCCAGCAGCCCCCCGCAGCAGACCGCTTGGGAGACCCAGTACTTC
CDR3aa: CASSPPQQTAWETQYF

d_gene: -
abundance: -
v_gene: TRBV19
j_gene: TRBJ2-3
CDR3nt: TGTGCCAGTAGCCCTGGGAGGCATGACACAGATACGCAGTATTTT
CDR3aa: CASSPGRHDTDTQYF

d_gene: -
abundance: -
v_gene: TRBV7-9
j_gene: TRBJ2-7
CDR3nt: TGTGCCAGCAGCTTAAGGGCGGGAGAGCAGTACTTC
CDR3aa: CASSLRAGEQYF

d_gene: TRBD1
abundance: -
v_gene: TRBV6-5
j_gene: TRBJ1-2
CDR3nt: TGTGCCAGCACTGTCTACGGGACAGGGGGTTATGGCTACACCTTC
CDR3aa: CASTVYGTGGYGYTF

d_gene: TRBD1
abundance: -
v_gene: TRBV7-8
j_gene: TRBJ1-5
CDR3nt: TGTGCCAGCAGCTTAGCGACAGGGGGCCCTCTTAGCAATCAGCCCCAGCATTTT
CDR3aa: CASSLATGGPLSNQPQHF

d_gene: TRBD1
abundance: -
v_gene: TRBV6-5
j_gene: TRBJ1-2
CDR3nt: TGTGCCAGCCAGTTGGACAGGAGCTATGGCTACACCTTC
CDR3aa: CASQLDRSYGYTF

d_gene: -
abundance: once
v_gene: TRBV7-2
j_gene: TRBJ1-5
CDR3nt: TGTGCCAGCAGCTTAGAGGGCCAGCCCCAGCATTTT
CDR3aa: CASSLEGQPQHF

d_gene: -
abundance: -
v_gene: TRBV5-6
j_gene: TRBJ2-7
CDR3nt: TGTGCCAGCAGCAATCCGAGACGGGGCGTTAGATACGAGCAGTACTTC
CDR3aa: CASSNPRRGVRYEQYF

d_gene: -
abundance: -
v_gene: TRBV6-5
j_gene: TRBJ1-2
CDR3nt: TGTGCCAGCAGTTACGAGGACGGAGGGAGACATGGCTACACCTTC
CDR3aa: CASSYEDGGRHGYTF

d_gene: -
abundance: -
v_gene: TRBV5-1
j_gene: TRBJ2-7
CDR3nt: TGCGCCAGCAGGCCGCTGGGGAGCTCCTACGAGCAGTACTTC
CDR3aa: CASRPLGSSYEQYF

d_gene: -
abundance: -
v_gene: TRBV28
j_gene: TRBJ1-1
CDR3nt: TGTGCCAGCAGTAGTGGGGGGGGCATGAACACTGAAGCTTTCTTT
CDR3aa: CASSSGGGMNTEAFF

d_gene: TRBD1
abundance: few
v_gene: TRBV5-1
j_gene: TRBJ1-6
CDR3nt: TGCGCCAGCAGCCCCGGACAGGGGGCTTGGTCACCCCTCCACTTT
CDR3aa: CASSPGQGAWSPLHF

d_gene: -
abundance: -
v_gene: TRBV5-1
j_gene: TRBJ2-4
CDR3nt: TGCGCCAGCAGTCCCCTCGGGCGGAACATTCAGTACTTC
CDR3aa: CASSPLGRNIQYF

d_gene: -
abundance: -
v_gene: TRBV20-1
j_gene: TRBJ2-1
CDR3nt: TGCAGTACTATAGGGAATGAGCAGTTCTTC
CDR3aa: CSTIGNEQFF

d_gene: -
abundance: -
v_gene: TRBV4-3
j_gene: TRBJ2-2
CDR3nt: TGCGCCAGCAGCCAAGACAGTTACAACACCGGGGAGCTGTTTTTT
CDR3aa: CASSQDSYNTGELFF